These 26 T cell receptor beta chains were all obtained from the same sample, sequenced in a study of early T cells in non-severe SARS-CoV-2 infection. One entry per CDR3 protein results from TCRdb running MiXCR on the 5' RACE reads. Of nearly 90,000 distinct CDR3 sequences listed, around an eighth are singletons. The sequencing input was whole blood. The receptors come from an adult who was a healthcare worker with PCR-confirmed SARS-CoV-2 infection or an uninfected control (not recorded which).

The chain recombines TRBV30 with TRBJ2-3; TRBD2 agrees at 7 bases. The CDR3 spans 13 residues. In germline, CDR1 is GTSNPN, CDR2 SVGIG (reference sequence). V lost 4 bases and J lost 13; bases outside the gene matches: 14. The DNA for the CDR3 is TGTGCCTGGACTACTAGCGAATCGCAGGGAAAGTATTTT. It is translated as CAWTTSESQGKYF.

This clonotype was detected only a few times. The genes are TRBV12-3 or TRBV12-4 and TRBJ1-2; TRBD1 agrees at 7 bases. This CDR3 comprises 14 residues. J was trimmed by 8 bases and V by 7 bases; bases with no gene match: 13. In DNA form, the CDR3 reads TGTGCCAGCATCCCCCCTGGGACAGTCGCGGGCTACACCTTC. This encodes CASIPPGTVAGYTF.

Concerning this clonotype: One end of the junction is discordant with germline, which a read error may explain. This chain links TRBV12-3 or TRBV12-4 with TRBJ2-5; no reliable D call. The CDR3 runs 13 residues. The DNA for the CDR3 is TGTGCCAGCACTCTCCAGGATCAAGAGGCCCAGTACTTC. It translates to CASTLQDQEAQYF.

This clonotype appeared many times. The rearrangement joins TRBV10-2 to TRBJ1-2, with TRBD1 matching 11 bases. This CDR3 region has 15 residues. J gave up 8 bases and V 5 bases, and 10 bases lay outside the gene matches. Germline V gene lookup returns CDR1 WSHSY and CDR2 SAAADI. CDR3 residues: CASSPGTGGSFGYTF. The CDR3 DNA reads as TGCGCCAGCAGTCCCGGGACAGGGGGTTCCTTCGGCTACACCTTC.

CDR3 sequence: CASSPPGTQETQYF. CDR3 bases: TGTGCCAGCAGCCCTCCGGGCACCCAAGAGACCCAGTACTTC. This chain connects TRBV7-2 to TRBJ2-5, with D uncertain. V dropped 5 bases and J dropped 1 base, with 11 bases sitting between them. Germline CDR1 is SGHTA and CDR2 is FQGNSA. This CDR3 is 14 amino acids long.

The count of this clonotype is one. The chain uses TRBV27 and TRBJ2-2, with D possibly TRBD1 on 5 matching bases. This CDR3 is built from 14 residues. V dropped 8 bases and J dropped 1 base, with 11 bases sitting between them. Per the germline V gene, CDR1 is MNHEY and CDR2 is SMNVEV (reference sequence). The CDR3 nucleotides are TGTGCCAGCCGGGTCAGGGTGAACACCGGGGAGCTGTTTTTT. Translated, it gives CASRVRVNTGELFF.

This clonotype was seen at least ten times. The rearrangement joins TRBV27 to TRBJ2-1, with 7 bases identical to TRBD2. With 0 bases clipped from V and 0 bases from J, the junction kept 11 bases outside the gene matches. Germline loops: CDR1 MNHEY, CDR2 SMNVEV (reference sequence). CDR3 length equals 19 residues. DNA of the CDR3: TGTGCCAGCAGTTTATCAGGGCTGCTAGCGGCCCCCTCCTACAATGAGCAGTTCTTC. Amino acid sequence: CASSLSGLLAAPSYNEQFF.

The V gene is TRBV18, the J gene TRBJ1-1, with D uncertain. The germline V gene has CDR1 KGHSH and CDR2 LQKENI. Between the trimmed V and J ends, which lost 8 bases and 1 base, there was a span of 11 bases. This CDR3 is built from 13 residues. The CDR3 region has the DNA TGTGCCAGCCGCCCGACCGAGAACACTGAAGCTTTCTTT. Its translation: CASRPTENTEAFF.

This clonotype was seen only a few times. The chain joins TRBV6-2 or TRBV6-3 to TRBJ2-7; D might be TRBD1 or TRBD2, each matching 6 bases. Germline V CDR1 and CDR2: MNHEY, SVGEGT. This CDR3 has 13 residues. The V end lost 2 bases, the J end lost 5 bases, and 10 bases lay between the germline ends. In DNA, the CDR3 is TGTGCCAGCAGTTACCTTCGGGGGCACGAGCAGTACTTC. Protein product: CASSYLRGHEQYF.

In its sample, this clonotype was seen a few times. V is TRBV20-1 and J is TRBJ2-1; TRBD2 matches 7 bases. This CDR3 spans 16 amino acids. V lost 3 bases, J lost 7 bases, and 15 bases stayed unmatched. The germline gives CDR1 DFQATT, CDR2 SNEGSKA (reference sequence). The CDR3 sequence is CSASSLGGGSRNEQFF. For the CDR3, the DNA is TGCAGTGCTAGCTCCCTGGGTGGCGGGAGTAGGAATGAGCAGTTCTTC.

Many counts were recorded for this clonotype. The chain combines TRBV12-3 or TRBV12-4 with TRBJ2-1; D gene ambiguous. The V and J ends lost 3 bases and 0 bases respectively, with 12 bases between them. The CDR3 sequence is 16 residues long. The CDR3 is CASSLFLPSSYNEQFF. The CDR3 bases are TGTGCCAGCAGTTTGTTCCTACCGAGCTCCTACAATGAGCAGTTCTTC.

There are a few counts of this clonotype. V usage is TRBV28 and J usage is TRBJ1-1, with 7 bases identical to TRBD1. This CDR3 spans 16 amino acids. Germline V gene sequence: CDR1 MDHEN, CDR2 SYDVKM. The V segment lost 5 bases and the J segment 2 bases; nucleotides outside the gene matches: 11. CDR3 coding DNA: TGTGCCAGCAGTCCAGCAACGACAGGGAGCAACACTGAAGCTTTCTTT. This codes for CASSPATTGSNTEAFF.

J is TRBJ2-2 and V is TRBV6-5; D gene uncertain. CDR3 length: 14 residues. Trimming removed 6 bases at V and 1 base at J, with 9 bases between. Per the germline V gene, CDR1 is MNHEY and CDR2 is SVGAGI. CDR3 sequence: CASRRDQNTGELFF. The CDR3 DNA reads as TGTGCCAGCAGGAGAGACCAGAACACCGGGGAGCTGTTTTTT.

There are a few counts of this clonotype. The chain is built from TRBV3-1 and TRBJ2-7; the D gene could be TRBD1 or TRBD2 (5 bases each). The germline V and J ends were trimmed by 0 bases and 5 bases, with 17 bases remaining between them. The CDR3 loop spans 16 amino acids. Germline V gene lookup returns CDR1 LGHDT and CDR2 YNNKEL (reference sequence). As DNA, the CDR3 is TGTGCCAGCAGCCAAGATCGGGACCCAAGGAGCCACGAGCAGTACTTC. Encoded protein: CASSQDRDPRSHEQYF.

The CDR3 nucleotides are TGTGCCAGCAGCCACCTCCCCGGGCTGGAAGAGACCCAGTACTTC. Translated: CASSHLPGLEETQYF. The chain combines TRBV7-9 with TRBJ2-5, with no clear D. Per the germline V gene, CDR1 is SEHNR and CDR2 is FQNEAQ (reference sequence). The CDR3 totals 15 residues. V dropped 5 bases and J dropped 3 bases, with 16 bases sitting between them.

The chain couples TRBV28 to TRBJ2-7, with no clear D. Germline V gives CDR1 MDHEN, CDR2 SYDVKM. The V end lost 2 bases, the J end lost 2 bases, and 4 bases lay between the germline ends. The CDR3 contains 12 residues. CDR3 in DNA: TGTGCCAGCAGTTTACAAACCTACGAGCAGTACTTC. This gives the protein CASSLQTYEQYF.

There are many counts of this clonotype. This sequence joins TRBV18 and TRBJ1-5; TRBD1 agrees at 9 bases. In germline, CDR1 is KGHSH, CDR2 LQKENI. J lost 7 bases, V lost 3 bases, and 10 bases had no gene match. The CDR3 is 16 amino acids. The CDR3 here is CASSPLASDRGQPQHF. CDR3 sequence (DNA): TGTGCCAGCTCACCTTTAGCCAGTGACAGGGGGCAGCCCCAGCATTTT.

Only a few counts were recorded for this clonotype. This chain uses TRBV20-1 with TRBJ1-3; D gene ambiguous. Germline CDR1 is DFQATT and CDR2 is SNEGSKA (reference sequence). V lost 3 bases and J 2 bases, leaving 17 bases between the germline ends. The CDR3 is 16 amino acids. This chain's CDR3 is CSASPWGGLAGNTIYF. The CDR3 DNA follows: TGCAGTGCTAGCCCCTGGGGAGGGTTGGCTGGAAACACCATATATTTT.

The sample holds many counts of this clonotype. CDR3 in amino acids: CASSLGGGAYNEQFF. For the CDR3, the DNA is TGTGCCAGCAGCTTAGGGGGAGGCGCCTACAATGAGCAGTTCTTC. The chain links TRBV7-8 to TRBJ2-1; TRBD2 is a possible D gene (6 bases). The ends were cut back, 1 base at V and 2 bases at J, with 9 bases in the middle. This CDR3 is 15 amino acids long. The V gene's germline CDR1 is SGHVS and CDR2 FQNEAQ.

V is TRBV5-5 and J is TRBJ2-1; TRBD2 agrees at 11 bases. The V gene's germline CDR1 is SGHKS and CDR2 YYEKEE (reference sequence). This CDR3 contains 16 residues. Trimming cost V 4 bases and J 4 bases; bases outside gene matches: 7. For the CDR3, the DNA is TGTGCCAGCAGCACTAGCGGGAGCTCCTCTTACAATGAGCAGTTCTTC. Its translation: CASSTSGSSSYNEQFF.

J is TRBJ2-1 and V is TRBV11-2; no definite D call. V shed 8 bases and J shed 9 bases, with 14 bases lying between them. This CDR3 has 12 residues. From germline, CDR1 is SGHAT and CDR2 FQNNGV. This CDR3 reads CASRGLRVEQFF. In DNA form, the CDR3 reads TGTGCCAGCCGAGGTCTACGGGTTGAGCAGTTCTTC. Looking up the rest from reference TRBV11-2 and TRBJ2-1 gives the full variable domain: EAGVAQSPRYKIIEKRQSVAFWCNPISGHATLYWYQQILGQGPKLLIQFQNNGVVDDSQLPKDRFSAERLKGVDSTLKIQPAKLEDSAVYLCASRGLRVEQFFGPGTRLTVL.

This clonotype was counted a few times. The chain employs TRBV2 and TRBJ2-7; D may be TRBD1 (5 bases). V was trimmed by 7 bases and J by 1 base, leaving 14 bases between them. Looked up from germline, CDR1 is SNHLY and CDR2 is FYNNEI. This CDR3 has 14 residues. Written as DNA, the CDR3 is TGTGCCAGCATCCTCGACAGCTATTCCTACGAGCAGTACTTC. This translates into CASILDSYSYEQYF.

This clonotype was observed a handful of times. The chain employs TRBV7-3 and TRBJ2-2; D uncertain. CDR3 length: 13 residues. From germline, CDR1 is SGHTA and CDR2 FQGTGA. The germline V and J ends were trimmed by 5 bases and 3 bases, with 7 bases remaining between them. In nucleotides, the CDR3 is TGTGCCAGCAGCCCTAGAGACACCGGGGAGCTGTTTTTT. Translation: CASSPRDTGELFF. Filled out from reference TRBV7-3 and TRBJ2-2, the complete variable domain reads GAGVSQTPSNKVTEKGKYVELRCDPISGHTALYWYRQSLGQGPEFLIYFQGTGAADDSGLPNDRFFAVRPEGSVSTLKIQRTERGDSAVYLCASSPRDTGELFFGEGSRLTVL.

The gene calls are TRBV7-2 and TRBJ2-1; no firm D call. The CDR3 spans 12 residues. Germline V gives CDR1 SGHTA, CDR2 FQGNSA. Trimming shortened V by 5 bases and J by 9 bases, and 11 bases separated the two germline ends. The chain's CDR3 is CASSPQGVEQFF. In DNA form, the CDR3 reads TGTGCCAGCAGCCCCCAAGGAGTTGAGCAGTTCTTC. Variable domain in full (rest from reference TRBV7-2 and TRBJ2-1): GAGVSQSPSNKVTEKGKDVELRCDPISGHTALYWYRQSLGQGLEFLIYFQGNSAPDKSGLPSDRFSAERTGGSVSTLTIQRTQQEDSAVYLCASSPQGVEQFFGPGTRLTVL.

This clonotype was seen only a few times. The rearrangement links TRBV20-1 to TRBJ1-2; 7 bases fit TRBD1. The CDR3 has 13 residues. The germline V gene has CDR1 DFQATT and CDR2 SNEGSKA (reference sequence). Trimming cost V 5 bases and J 7 bases; bases outside gene matches: 10. This CDR3 is CSAARTGGSGYTF. CDR3 coding DNA: TGCAGTGCTGCCAGGACAGGAGGGTCTGGCTACACCTTC.

The gene calls are TRBV5-1 and TRBJ1-1; the D is unclear. V lost 3 bases to trimming and J lost 0 bases, with 9 bases between them. This CDR3 region has 14 residues. Germline CDR1 SGHRS, CDR2 YFSETQ. The CDR3 is CASSSGSMNTEAFF. DNA for the CDR3: TGCGCCAGCAGCTCGGGGAGTATGAACACTGAAGCTTTCTTT.